The source of this T cell receptor (beta chain) is a study of T-cell reconstitution after alpha-beta-depleted transplantation in children. Unique molecular identifiers tagged the TCRbeta library. TCRdb ran MiXCR on the PCR reads and lists one entry per CDR3 protein. This sample has about 610,000 distinct CDR3 sequences, with over 9.5% found just once. This clonotype was counted at least ten times. The V gene lost 7 bases and the J gene lost 2 bases, with 18 bases spanning the gap. Germline V gene data show CDR1 as SQVTM and CDR2 as ANQGSEA. The CDR3 loop spans 14 amino acids. This TCR derives from a human donor who donated a stem cell graft to a child with acute myeloid leukemia. The chain combines TRBV29-1 with TRBJ2-7, with a tentative D call TRBD2 (5 bases). This material consisted of PBMCs from the stem cell graft donor, taken from the stem cell graft. The chain's CDR3 is CSATKEAGPYEQYF. In DNA, the CDR3 is TGCAGCGCTACAAAGGAGGCCGGCCCCTACGAGCAGTACTTC.